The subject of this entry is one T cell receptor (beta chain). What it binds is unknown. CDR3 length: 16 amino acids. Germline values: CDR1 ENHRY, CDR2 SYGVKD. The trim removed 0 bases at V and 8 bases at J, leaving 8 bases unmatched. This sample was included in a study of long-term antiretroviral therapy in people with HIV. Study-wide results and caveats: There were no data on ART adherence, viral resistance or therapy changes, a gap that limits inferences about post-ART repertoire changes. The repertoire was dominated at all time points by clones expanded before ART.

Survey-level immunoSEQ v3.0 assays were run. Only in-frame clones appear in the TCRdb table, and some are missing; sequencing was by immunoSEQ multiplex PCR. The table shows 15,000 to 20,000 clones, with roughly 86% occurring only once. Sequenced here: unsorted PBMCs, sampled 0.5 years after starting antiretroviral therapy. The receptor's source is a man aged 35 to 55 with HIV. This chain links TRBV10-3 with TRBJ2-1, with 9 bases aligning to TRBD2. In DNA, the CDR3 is TGTGCCATCAGTGAGTCGCGAGCGGGGGGCCGTGATGAGCAGTTCTTC. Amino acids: CAISESRAGGRDEQFF.